This note documents a single T cell receptor beta chain sequence. Its antigen is as yet unknown. The sample originates from a study of CD8 T cells in ankylosing spondylitis. Overall study findings and caveats: For ankylosing spondylitis blood, a TCR beta motif of eight or nine highly homologous variants appeared characteristic.

CDR1 and CDR2 (germline): SGHAT, FQDESV (reference sequence). V lost 4 bases and J 6 bases, leaving 12 bases between the germline ends. This CDR3 has 14 residues. TCRdb passed the 5' RACE reads through MiXCR, listing each CDR3 protein once. The table records some 800,000 distinct CDR3 sequences, about an eighth of them present only once. The chain has TRBV11-1 and TRBJ1-4; D might be TRBD1 (5 bases). Sample: blood, either unsorted or a sorted T cell fraction (not recorded which). The source is a male donor with ankylosing spondylitis. The CDR3 region is CASSSRGGYEKLFF. In DNA, the CDR3 is TGTGCCAGCAGCTCCCGTGGGGGATATGAAAAACTGTTTTTT.